The rows below give T cell receptor beta chains drawn from one sample of a study of OX40 agonist ivuxolimab in advanced cancers. The repertoire was sequenced with immunoSEQ multiplex PCR; TCRdb's copy has only in-frame clones and lacks some. The sample has under 20,000 clones, 65% to 70% seen once. This material consisted of CD4+ or CD8+ T cells sorted from blood, taken in a trial of the OX40 agonist ivuxolimab. All receptors derive from an adult with an advanced solid tumor such as melanoma, head and neck, liver or kidney cancer. Each CDR3 is given with its conserved first and last residue. D genes are given only for firm matches. Clone size is shown for a subset of rows, as once, few, many or a class of expanded clone.

V gene	clone size	CDR3 length	J gene	D gene	CDR3 protein	CDR3 DNA
TRBV4-1	NA	15	TRBJ2-7	NA	CASSDLAVSSFEQYF	TGCGCCAGCAGCGACTTAGCGGTATCTTCTTTCGAGCAGTACTTC
TRBV28	few	14	TRBJ1-1	NA	CASSLSGRHTEAFF	TGTGCCAGCAGTTTATCCGGCAGGCACACTGAAGCTTTCTTT
TRBV7-9	NA	12	TRBJ2-5	NA	CATRDLRETQYF	TGTGCCACCCGGGACCTCCGAGAGACCCAGTACTTC
TRBV28	NA	16	TRBJ2-7	TRBD2	CASSLLGLAGTYEQYF	TGTGCCAGCAGTTTATTAGGGCTAGCGGGGACCTACGAGCAGTACTTC
TRBV6-5	NA	12	TRBJ2-1	TRBD2	CASSYGTGGEFF	TGTGCCAGCAGTTACGGGACGGGGGGGGAGTTCTTC
TRBV10-3	NA	11	TRBJ1-2	NA	CATGENYGYTF	TGTGCGACGGGGGAGAACTATGGCTACACCTTC
TRBV7-9	many	15	TRBJ2-4	NA	CASSHDGTGQNIQYF	TGTGCCAGCAGCCACGACGGGACGGGCCAAAACATTCAGTACTTC
TRBV7-9	NA	13	TRBJ1-4	NA	CASSSGVGEKLFF	TGTGCCAGCAGCTCGGGGGTTGGTGAAAAACTGTTTTTT
TRBV6-5	NA	14	TRBJ2-2	TRBD2	CASMGREWTGELFF	TGTGCCAGCATGGGGAGGGAATGGACCGGGGAGCTGTTTTTT
TRBV6-1	NA	14	TRBJ2-4	TRBD1	CASRADREIDIQYF	TGTGCCAGCCGCGCCGACAGGGAAATAGACATTCAGTACTTC
TRBV19	few	15	TRBJ1-1	NA	CASSTIPDFNTEAFF	TGTGCCAGTAGTACGATTCCGGACTTCAACACTGAAGCTTTCTTT
TRBV25-1	few	16	TRBJ1-4	NA	CASSESIKDGNEKLFF	TGTGCCAGCAGTGAATCTATAAAGGACGGGAATGAAAAACTGTTTTTT
TRBV5-1	once	15	TRBJ2-5	TRBD2	CASSLGGGAQETQYF	TGCGCCAGCAGCTTGGGCGGGGGGGCCCAGGAGACCCAGTACTTC
TRBV28	medium-sized	15	TRBJ2-2	NA	CASSPISGGTGELFF	TGTGCCAGCAGCCCGATCTCCGGGGGCACCGGGGAGCTGTTTTTT
TRBV6-6	NA	14	TRBJ2-7	NA	CASSYVPGSDEQYF	TGTGCCAGCAGTTACGTTCCGGGTTCTGACGAGCAGTACTTC
TRBV6-5	once	14	TRBJ1-1	NA	CASSYARGNTEAFF	TGTGCCAGCAGTTACGCGAGGGGGAACACTGAAGCTTTCTTT
TRBV11-2	NA	17	TRBJ2-1	NA	CASSLVGRSGPYNEQFF	TGTGCCAGCAGCTTAGTCGGCCGAAGCGGCCCCTACAATGAGCAGTTCTTC